Sequencing of this TCR beta chain was carried out in a study of OX40 agonist ivuxolimab in advanced cancers. Germline V lookup: CDR1 SGHDT, CDR2 YYEEEE. The trim removed 7 bases at V and 4 bases at J, leaving 3 bases unmatched. CDR3 length: 13 residues. This clone was counted a single time. Only in-frame clones appear in the TCRdb table, and some are missing; sequencing was by immunoSEQ multiplex PCR. The sample has tens of thousands of clones; approximately 90% are singletons. The TCR originated in an adult with an advanced solid tumor such as melanoma, head and neck, liver or kidney cancer. This sequence joins TRBV5-6 and TRBJ1-4; 8 bases are shared with TRBD1. The starting material was CD4+ or CD8+ T cells sorted from blood, obtained in a trial of the OX40 agonist ivuxolimab. The CDR3 coding sequence is TGTGCCAGCCGTGGACAGGGTAATGAAAAACTGTTTTTT. Its protein product is CASRGQGNEKLFF.